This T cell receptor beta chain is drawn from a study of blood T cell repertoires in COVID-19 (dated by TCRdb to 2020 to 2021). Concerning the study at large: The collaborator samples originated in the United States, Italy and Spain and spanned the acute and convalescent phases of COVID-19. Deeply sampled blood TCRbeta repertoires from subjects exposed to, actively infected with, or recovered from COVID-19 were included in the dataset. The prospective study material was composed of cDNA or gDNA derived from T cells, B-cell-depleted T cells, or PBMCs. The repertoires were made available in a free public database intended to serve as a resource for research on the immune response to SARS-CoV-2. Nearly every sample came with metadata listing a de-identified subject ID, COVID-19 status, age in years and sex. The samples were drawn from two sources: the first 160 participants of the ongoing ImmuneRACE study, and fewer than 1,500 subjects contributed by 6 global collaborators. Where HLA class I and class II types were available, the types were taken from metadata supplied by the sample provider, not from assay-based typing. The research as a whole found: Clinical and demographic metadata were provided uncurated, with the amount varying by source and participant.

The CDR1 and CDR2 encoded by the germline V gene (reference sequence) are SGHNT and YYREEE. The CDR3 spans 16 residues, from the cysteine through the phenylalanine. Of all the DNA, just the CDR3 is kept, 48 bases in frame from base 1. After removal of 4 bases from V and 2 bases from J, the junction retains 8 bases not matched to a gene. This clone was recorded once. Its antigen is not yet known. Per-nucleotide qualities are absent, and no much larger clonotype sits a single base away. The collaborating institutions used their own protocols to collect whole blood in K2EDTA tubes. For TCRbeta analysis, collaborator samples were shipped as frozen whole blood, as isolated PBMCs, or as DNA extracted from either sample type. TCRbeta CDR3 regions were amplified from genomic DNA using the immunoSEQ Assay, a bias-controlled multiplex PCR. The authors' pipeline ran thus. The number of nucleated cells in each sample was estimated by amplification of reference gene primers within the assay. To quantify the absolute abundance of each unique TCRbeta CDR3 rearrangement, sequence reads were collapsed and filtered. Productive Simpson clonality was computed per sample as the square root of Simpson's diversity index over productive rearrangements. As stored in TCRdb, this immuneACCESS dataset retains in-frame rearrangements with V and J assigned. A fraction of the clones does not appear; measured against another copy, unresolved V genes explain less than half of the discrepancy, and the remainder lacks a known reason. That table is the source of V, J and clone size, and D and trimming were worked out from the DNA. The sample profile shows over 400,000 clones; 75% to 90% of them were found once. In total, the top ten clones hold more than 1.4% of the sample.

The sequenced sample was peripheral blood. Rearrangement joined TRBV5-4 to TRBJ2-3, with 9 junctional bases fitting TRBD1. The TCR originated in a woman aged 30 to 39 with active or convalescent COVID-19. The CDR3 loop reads CASSETGGPNTDTQYF. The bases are TGTGCCAGCAGCGAGACAGGGGGACCTAACACAGATACGCAGTATTTT.